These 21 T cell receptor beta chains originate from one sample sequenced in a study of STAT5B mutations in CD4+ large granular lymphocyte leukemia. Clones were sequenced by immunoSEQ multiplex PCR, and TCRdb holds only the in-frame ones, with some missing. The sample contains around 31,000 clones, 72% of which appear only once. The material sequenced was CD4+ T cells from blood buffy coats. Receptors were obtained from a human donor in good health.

The CDR3 nucleotides are TGTGCCAGCTCACCGACGGCCGTGATCTACGAGCAGTACTTC. Protein product: CASSPTAVIYEQYF. The V call is TRBV18, the J call TRBJ2-7, with D unclear. Trimming took off 3 bases at V and 3 bases at J, with 12 bases between the two ends. Per the germline V gene, CDR1 is KGHSH and CDR2 is LQKENI. CDR3 length: 14 residues.

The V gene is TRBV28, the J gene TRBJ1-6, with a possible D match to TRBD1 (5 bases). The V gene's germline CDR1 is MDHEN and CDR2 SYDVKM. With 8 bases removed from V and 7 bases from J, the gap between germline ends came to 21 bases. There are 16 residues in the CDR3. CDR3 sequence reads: CASGTRRGLGNSPLHF. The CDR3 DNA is TGTGCCAGCGGGACCCGAAGAGGACTTGGGAATTCACCCCTCCACTTT.

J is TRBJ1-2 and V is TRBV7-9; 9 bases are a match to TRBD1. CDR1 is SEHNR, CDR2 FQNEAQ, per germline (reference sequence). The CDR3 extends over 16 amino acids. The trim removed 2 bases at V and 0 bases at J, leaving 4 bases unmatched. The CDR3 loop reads CASSLTGGPSNYGYTF. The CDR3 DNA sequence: TGTGCCAGCAGCTTAACAGGGGGCCCATCTAACTATGGCTACACCTTC.

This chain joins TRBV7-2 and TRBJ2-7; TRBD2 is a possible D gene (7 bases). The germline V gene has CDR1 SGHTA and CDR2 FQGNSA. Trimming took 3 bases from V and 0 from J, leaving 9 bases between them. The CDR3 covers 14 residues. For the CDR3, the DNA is TGTGCCAGCAGCTTGGGGGGGGCCTCCTACGAGCAGTACTTC. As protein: CASSLGGASYEQYF.

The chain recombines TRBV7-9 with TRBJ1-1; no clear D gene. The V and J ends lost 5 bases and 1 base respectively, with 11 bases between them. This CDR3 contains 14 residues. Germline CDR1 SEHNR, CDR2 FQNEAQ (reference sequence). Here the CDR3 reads CASSRSSGNTEAFF. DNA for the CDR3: TGTGCCAGCAGCCGATCCAGTGGGAACACTGAAGCTTTCTTT.

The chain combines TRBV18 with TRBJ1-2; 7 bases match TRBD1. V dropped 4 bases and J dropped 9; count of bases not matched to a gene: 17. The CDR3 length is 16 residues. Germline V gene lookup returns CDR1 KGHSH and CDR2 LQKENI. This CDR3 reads CASSQVAATGVSSYTF. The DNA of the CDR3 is TGTGCCAGCTCACAGGTTGCGGCCACAGGGGTTTCGAGCTACACCTTC. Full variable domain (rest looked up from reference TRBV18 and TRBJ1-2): NAGVMQNPRHLVRRRGQEARLRCSPMKGHSHVYWYRQLPEEGLKFMVYLQKENIIDESGMPKERFSAEFPKEGPSILRIQQVVRGDSAAYFCASSQVAATGVSSYTFGSGTRLTVV.

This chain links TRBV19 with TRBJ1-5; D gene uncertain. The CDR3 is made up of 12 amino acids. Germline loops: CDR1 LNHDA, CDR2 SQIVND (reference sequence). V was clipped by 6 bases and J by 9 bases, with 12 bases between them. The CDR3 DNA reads TGTGCCAGTAGGGTCGGCGAGGGGCCCCAGCATTTT. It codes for CASRVGEGPQHF.

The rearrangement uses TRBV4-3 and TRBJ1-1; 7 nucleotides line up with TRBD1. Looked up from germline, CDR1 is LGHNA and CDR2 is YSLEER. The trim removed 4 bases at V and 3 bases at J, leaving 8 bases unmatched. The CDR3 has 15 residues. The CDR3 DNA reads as TGCGCCAGCAGCCTATCTTTCACAGGGGACACTGAAGCTTTCTTT. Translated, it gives CASSLSFTGDTEAFF.

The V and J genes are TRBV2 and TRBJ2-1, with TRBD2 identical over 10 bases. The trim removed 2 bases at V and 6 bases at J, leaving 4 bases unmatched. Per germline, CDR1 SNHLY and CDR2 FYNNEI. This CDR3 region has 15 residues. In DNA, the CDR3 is TGTGCCAGCAGTGAAAGACTAGCGGGTCTCAATGAGCAGTTCTTC. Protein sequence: CASSERLAGLNEQFF. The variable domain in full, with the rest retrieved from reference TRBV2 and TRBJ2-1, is EPEVTQTPSHQVTQMGQEVILRCVPISNHLYFYWYRQILGQKVEFLVSFYNNEISEKSEIFDDQFSVERPDGSNFTLKIRSTKLEDSAMYFCASSERLAGLNEQFFGPGTRLTVL.

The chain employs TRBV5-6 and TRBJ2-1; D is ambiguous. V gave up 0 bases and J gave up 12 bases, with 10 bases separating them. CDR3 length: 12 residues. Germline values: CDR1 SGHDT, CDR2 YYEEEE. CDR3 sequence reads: CASSLVPLGQFF. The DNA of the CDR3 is TGTGCCAGCAGCTTGGTTCCGCTTGGGCAGTTCTTC.

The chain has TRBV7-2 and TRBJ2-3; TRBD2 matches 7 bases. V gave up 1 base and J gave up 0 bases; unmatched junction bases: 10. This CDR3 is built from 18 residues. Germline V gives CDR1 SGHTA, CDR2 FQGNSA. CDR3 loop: CASSLELTSRYSTDTQYF. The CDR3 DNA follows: TGTGCCAGCAGCTTAGAACTGACTAGCAGGTATAGCACAGATACGCAGTATTTT.

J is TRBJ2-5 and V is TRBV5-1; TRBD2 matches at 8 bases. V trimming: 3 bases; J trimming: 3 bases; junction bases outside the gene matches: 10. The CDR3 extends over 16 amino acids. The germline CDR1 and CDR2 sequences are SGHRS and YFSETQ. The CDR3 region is CASSSLGGLAEETQYF. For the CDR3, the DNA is TGCGCCAGCAGCTCGTTGGGTGGACTAGCTGAAGAGACCCAGTACTTC. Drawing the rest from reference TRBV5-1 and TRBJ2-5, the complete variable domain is KAGVTQTPRYLIKTRGQQVTLSCSPISGHRSVSWYQQTPGQGLQFLFEYFSETQRNKGNFPGRFSGRQFSNSRSEMNVSTLELGDSALYLCASSSLGGLAEETQYFGPGTRLLVL.

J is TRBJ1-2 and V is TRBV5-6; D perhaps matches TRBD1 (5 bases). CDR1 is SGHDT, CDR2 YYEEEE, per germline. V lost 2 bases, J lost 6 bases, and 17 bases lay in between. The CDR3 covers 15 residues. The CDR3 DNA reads TGTGCCAGCAGCTTAAGCCCCTCATGGGGGAATGGCTACACCTTC. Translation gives CASSLSPSWGNGYTF.

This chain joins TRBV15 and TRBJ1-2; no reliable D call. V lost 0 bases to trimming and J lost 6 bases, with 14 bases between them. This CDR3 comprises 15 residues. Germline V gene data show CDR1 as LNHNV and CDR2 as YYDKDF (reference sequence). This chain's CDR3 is CATSRDYGEGHGYTF. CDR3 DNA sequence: TGTGCCACCAGCAGAGATTATGGGGAGGGCCATGGCTACACCTTC.

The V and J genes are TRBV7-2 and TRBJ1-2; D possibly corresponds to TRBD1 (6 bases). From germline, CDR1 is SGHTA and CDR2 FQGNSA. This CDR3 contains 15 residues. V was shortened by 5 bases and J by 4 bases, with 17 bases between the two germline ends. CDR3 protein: CASSPDGGASYGYTF. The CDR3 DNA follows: TGTGCCAGCAGCCCCGACGGGGGGGCGTCCTATGGCTACACCTTC.

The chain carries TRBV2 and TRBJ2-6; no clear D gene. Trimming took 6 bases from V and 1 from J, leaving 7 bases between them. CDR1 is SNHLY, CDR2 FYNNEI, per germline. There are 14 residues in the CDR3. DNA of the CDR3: TGTGCCAGCAGGATGACGTCTGGGGCCAACGTCCTGACTTTC. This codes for CASRMTSGANVLTF.

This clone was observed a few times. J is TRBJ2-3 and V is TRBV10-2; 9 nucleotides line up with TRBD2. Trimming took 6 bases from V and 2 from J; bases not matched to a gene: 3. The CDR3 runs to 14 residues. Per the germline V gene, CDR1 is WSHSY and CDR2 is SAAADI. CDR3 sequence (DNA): TGCGCCAGCAGGCTAGCGGGAAACACAGATACGCAGTATTTT. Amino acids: CASRLAGNTDTQYF.

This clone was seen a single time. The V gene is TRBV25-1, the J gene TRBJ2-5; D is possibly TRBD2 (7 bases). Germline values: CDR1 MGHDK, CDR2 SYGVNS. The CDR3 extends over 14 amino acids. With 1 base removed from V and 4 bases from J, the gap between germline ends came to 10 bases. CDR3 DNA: TGTGCCAGCAGTGAATTTAGGGGGGGAGAGACCCAGTACTTC. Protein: CASSEFRGGETQYF. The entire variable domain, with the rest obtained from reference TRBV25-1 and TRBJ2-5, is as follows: EADIYQTPRYLVIGTGKKITLECSQTMGHDKMYWYQQDPGMELHLIHYSYGVNSTEKGDLSSESTVSRIRTEHFPLTLESARPSHTSQYLCASSEFRGGETQYFGPGTRLLVL.

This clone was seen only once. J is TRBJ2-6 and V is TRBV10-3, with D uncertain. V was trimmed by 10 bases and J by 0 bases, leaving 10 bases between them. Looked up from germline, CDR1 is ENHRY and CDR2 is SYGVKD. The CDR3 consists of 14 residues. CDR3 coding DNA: TGTGCCACCCAACAGAACTCTGGGGCCAACGTCCTGACTTTC. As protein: CATQQNSGANVLTF.

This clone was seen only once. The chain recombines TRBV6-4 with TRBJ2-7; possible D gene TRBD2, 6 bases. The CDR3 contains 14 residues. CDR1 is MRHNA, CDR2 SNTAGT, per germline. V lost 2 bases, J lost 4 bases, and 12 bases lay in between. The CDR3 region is CASSDPGGNYEQYF. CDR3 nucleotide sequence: TGTGCCAGCAGTGACCCCGGGGGAAATTACGAGCAGTACTTC.

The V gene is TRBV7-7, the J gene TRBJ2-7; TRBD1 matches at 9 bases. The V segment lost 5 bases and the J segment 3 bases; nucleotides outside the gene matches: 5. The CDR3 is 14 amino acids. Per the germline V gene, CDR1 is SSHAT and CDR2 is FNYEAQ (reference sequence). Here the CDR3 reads CASSPGQGRYEQYF. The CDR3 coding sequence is TGTGCCAGCAGCCCGGGACAGGGTCGCTACGAGCAGTACTTC.